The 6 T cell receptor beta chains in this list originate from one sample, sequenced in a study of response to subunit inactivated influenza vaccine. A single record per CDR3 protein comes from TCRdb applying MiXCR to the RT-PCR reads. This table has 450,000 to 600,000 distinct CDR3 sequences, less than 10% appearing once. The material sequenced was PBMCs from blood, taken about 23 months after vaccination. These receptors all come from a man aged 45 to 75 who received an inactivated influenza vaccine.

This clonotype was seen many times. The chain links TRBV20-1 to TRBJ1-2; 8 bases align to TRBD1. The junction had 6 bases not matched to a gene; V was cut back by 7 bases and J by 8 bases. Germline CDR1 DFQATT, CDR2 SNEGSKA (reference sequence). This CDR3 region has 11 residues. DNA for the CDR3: TGCAGTGTACAGGGGGTGGGCGGCTACACCTTC. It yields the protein CSVQGVGGYTF.

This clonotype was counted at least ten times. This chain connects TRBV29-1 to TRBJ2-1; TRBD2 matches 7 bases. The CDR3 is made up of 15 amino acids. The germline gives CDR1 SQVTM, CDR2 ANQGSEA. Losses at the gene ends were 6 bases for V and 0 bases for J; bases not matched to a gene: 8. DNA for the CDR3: TGCAGCGTATCGCCGGGACTAAGCTCCTACAATGAGCAGTTCTTC. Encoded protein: CSVSPGLSSYNEQFF.

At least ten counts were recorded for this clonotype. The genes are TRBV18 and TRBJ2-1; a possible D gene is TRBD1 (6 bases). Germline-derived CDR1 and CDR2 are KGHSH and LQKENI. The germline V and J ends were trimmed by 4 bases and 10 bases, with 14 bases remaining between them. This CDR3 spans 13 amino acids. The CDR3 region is CASSQNRDGEQFF. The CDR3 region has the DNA TGTGCCAGCTCACAGAACAGGGACGGGGAGCAGTTCTTC. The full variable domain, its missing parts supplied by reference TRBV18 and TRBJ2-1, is NAGVMQNPRHLVRRRGQEARLRCSPMKGHSHVYWYRQLPEEGLKFMVYLQKENIIDESGMPKERFSAEFPKEGPSILRIQQVVRGDSAAYFCASSQNRDGEQFFGPGTRLTVL.

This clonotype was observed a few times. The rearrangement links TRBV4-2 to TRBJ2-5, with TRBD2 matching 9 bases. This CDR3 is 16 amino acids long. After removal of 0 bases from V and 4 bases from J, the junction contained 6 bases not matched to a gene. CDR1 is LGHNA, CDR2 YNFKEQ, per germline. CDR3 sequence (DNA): TGTGCCAGCAGCCAAGATGGCGGGGGGGCCCCAGAGACCCAGTACTTC. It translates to CASSQDGGGAPETQYF.

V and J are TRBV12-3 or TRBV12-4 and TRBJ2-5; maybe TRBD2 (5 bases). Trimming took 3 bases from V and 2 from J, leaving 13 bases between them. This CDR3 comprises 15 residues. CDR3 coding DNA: TGTGCCAGCAGTTTGGGAGCAACCCAACAAGAGACCCAGTACTTC. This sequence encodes CASSLGATQQETQYF.

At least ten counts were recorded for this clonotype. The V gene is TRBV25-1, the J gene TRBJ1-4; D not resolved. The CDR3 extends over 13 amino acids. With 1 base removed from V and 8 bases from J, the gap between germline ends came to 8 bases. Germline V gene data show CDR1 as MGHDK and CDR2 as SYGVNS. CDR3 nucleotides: TGTGCCAGCAGTGAATGGGGATTAGAAAAACTGTTTTTT. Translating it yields CASSEWGLEKLFF.